What follows describes a single T cell receptor (beta chain). Germline V CDR1 and CDR2: KGHSH, LQKENI. The V and J ends lost 6 bases and 3 bases respectively, with 12 bases between them. The CDR3 consists of 13 residues. In the PCR, 60 Vbeta and 13 Jbeta primers were used. Libraries were prepared by immunoSEQ multiplex PCR; TCRdb keeps only in-frame clonotypes and omits some of them. The sample gives fewer than 60,000 clones, roughly 70% of which show up once; 20% to 25% is in the top ten. The data were taken from a study of cytomegalovirus exposure and HLA in healthy donors. The sequence came from a woman aged 45-65 years in good health and CMV-seropositive. Material for sequencing was PBMCs. The chain joins TRBV18 to TRBJ2-7; D unresolved. Here the CDR3 reads CASSPTEHYEQYF. CDR3 bases: TGTGCCAGCTCCCCCACCGAGCACTACGAGCAGTACTTC.